The clone carrying this T cell receptor beta chain was recorded a few times. The antigen is unknown. This sample is part of a study of post-analysis software for immune sequencing data. Study information: Multiple sclerosis in the patients followed relapsing-remitting, secondary progressive and progressive-relapsing courses.

Unique molecular identifiers were carried by the TCR beta cDNA libraries. TCRdb re-analysed the PCR reads in MiXCR, keeping a single row per CDR3 protein. The sample has hundreds of thousands of distinct CDR3 sequences; approximately 60% are singletons. Study outcomes and limitations: There were a handful of TRBV segments more frequent in patients than controls, and TRBV5-6, TRBV5-1 and TRBV20-1 were among them. Samples from a shared batch, those prepared together, strongly co-clustered by F measure. The normalized Chao1 diversity of multiple sclerosis patients was significantly lower than that of controls.

This CDR3 is 17 amino acids long. V was clipped by 0 bases and J by 5 bases, with 22 bases between them. Per germline, CDR1 SQVTM and CDR2 ANQGSEA. This clonotype was obtained from a girl aged 2 to 9 with multiple sclerosis. The chain joins TRBV29-1 to TRBJ1-2; D is possibly TRBD1 (6 bases). The sequenced sample consisted of blood. CDR3 bases: TGCAGCGTTGAAGATCGAGCGGCGGGGGGCGTGGGGTATGGCTACACCTTC. It translates to CSVEDRAAGGVGYGYTF.